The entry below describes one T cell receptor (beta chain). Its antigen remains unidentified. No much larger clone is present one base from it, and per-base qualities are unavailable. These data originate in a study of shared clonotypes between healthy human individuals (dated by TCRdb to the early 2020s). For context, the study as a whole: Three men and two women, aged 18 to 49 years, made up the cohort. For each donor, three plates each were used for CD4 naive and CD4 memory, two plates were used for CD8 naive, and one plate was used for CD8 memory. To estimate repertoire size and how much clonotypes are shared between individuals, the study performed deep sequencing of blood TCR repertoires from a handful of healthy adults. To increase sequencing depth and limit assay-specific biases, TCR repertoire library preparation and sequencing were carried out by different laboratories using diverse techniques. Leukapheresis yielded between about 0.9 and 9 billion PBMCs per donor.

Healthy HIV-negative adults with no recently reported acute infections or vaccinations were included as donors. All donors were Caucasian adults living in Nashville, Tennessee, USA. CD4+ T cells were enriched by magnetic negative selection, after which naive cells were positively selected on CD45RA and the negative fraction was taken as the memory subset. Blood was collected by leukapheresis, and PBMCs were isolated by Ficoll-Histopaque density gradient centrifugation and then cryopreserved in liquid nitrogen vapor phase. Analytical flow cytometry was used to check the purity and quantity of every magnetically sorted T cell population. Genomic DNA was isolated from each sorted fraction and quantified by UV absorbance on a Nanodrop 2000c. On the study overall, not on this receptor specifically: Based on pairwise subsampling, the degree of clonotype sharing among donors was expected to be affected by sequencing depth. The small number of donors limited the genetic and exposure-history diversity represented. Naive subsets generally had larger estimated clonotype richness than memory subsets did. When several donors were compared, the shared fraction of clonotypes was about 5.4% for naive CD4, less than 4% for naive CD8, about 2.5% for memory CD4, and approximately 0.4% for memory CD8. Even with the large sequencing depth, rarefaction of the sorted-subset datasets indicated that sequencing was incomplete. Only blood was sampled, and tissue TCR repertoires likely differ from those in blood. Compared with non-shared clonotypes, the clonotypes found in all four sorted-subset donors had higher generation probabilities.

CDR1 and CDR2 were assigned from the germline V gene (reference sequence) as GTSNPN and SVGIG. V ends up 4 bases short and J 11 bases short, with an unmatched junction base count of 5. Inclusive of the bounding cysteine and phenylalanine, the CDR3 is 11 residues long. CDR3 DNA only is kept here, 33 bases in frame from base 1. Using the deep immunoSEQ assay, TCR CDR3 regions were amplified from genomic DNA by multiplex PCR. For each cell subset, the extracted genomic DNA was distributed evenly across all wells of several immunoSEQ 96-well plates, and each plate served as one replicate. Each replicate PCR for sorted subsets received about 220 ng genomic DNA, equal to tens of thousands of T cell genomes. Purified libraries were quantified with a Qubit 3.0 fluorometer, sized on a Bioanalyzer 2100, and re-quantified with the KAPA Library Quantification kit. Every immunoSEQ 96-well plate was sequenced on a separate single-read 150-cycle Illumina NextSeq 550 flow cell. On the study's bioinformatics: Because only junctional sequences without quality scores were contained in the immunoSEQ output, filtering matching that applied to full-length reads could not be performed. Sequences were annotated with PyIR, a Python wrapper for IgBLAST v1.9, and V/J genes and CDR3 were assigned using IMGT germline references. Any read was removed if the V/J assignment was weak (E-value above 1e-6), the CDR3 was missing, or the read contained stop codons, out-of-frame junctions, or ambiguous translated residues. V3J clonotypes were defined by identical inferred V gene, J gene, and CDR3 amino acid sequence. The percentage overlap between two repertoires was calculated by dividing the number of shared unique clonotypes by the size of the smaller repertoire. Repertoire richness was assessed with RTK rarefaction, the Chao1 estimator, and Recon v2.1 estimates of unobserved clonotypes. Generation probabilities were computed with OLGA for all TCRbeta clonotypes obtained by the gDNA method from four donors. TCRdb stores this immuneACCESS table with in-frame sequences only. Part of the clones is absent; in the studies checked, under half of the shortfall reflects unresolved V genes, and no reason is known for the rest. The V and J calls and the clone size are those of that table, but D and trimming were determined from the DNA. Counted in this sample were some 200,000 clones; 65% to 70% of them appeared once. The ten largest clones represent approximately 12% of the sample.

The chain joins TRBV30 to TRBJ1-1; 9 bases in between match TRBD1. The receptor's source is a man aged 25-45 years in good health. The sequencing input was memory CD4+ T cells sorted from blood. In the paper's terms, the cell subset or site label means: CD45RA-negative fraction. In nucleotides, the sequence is TGTGCCTGGACCCGACAGGGGGAGGCTTTCTTT. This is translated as CAWTRQGEAFF. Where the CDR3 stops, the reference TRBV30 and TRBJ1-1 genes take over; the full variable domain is SQTIHQWPATLVQPVGSPLSLECTVEGTSNPNLYWYRQAAGRGLQLLFYSVGIGQISSEVPQNLSASRPQDRQFILSSKKLLLSDSGFYLCAWTRQGEAFFGQGTRLTVV.